Shown below are 5 T cell receptor beta chains from a single sample sequenced in a study of cytomegalovirus exposure and HLA in healthy donors. PCR amplification relied on 60 Vbeta primers (plus 13 Jbeta primers). TCRdb keeps only in-frame clones here, not all; method: immunoSEQ multiplex PCR. The sample has 90,000 to 100,000 clones; roughly 63% are singletons. Material: PBMCs. The receptors shown here come from a boy aged 10-17 years in good health and CMV-seropositive.

The chain uses TRBV19 and TRBJ1-5, with D unresolved. The CDR3 has 15 amino acids. Between the trimmed V and J ends, which lost 3 bases and 6 bases, there was a span of 15 bases. The germline CDR1 and CDR2 sequences are LNHDA and SQIVND (reference sequence). The CDR3 DNA reads TGTGCCAGTAGTATGGGCCAGATAACCACTCAGCCCCAGCATTTT. Translating it yields CASSMGQITTQPQHF.

In the case of this clone: This sample includes further DNA sequences coding for the same CDR3. The chain recombines TRBV15 with TRBJ2-7, with 7 bases identical to TRBD1. In germline, CDR1 is LNHNV, CDR2 YYDKDF (reference sequence). This CDR3 has 15 amino acids. With V trimmed by 0 bases and J by 0 bases, 2 bases remained unmatched. This CDR3 reads CATSRESGGSYEQYF. In DNA, the CDR3 is TGTGCCACCAGCAGAGAATCAGGGGGCTCCTACGAGCAGTACTTC.

This clone was counted once. The rearrangement joins TRBV4-2 to TRBJ2-1; 8 nucleotides line up with TRBD2. The germline V gene has CDR1 LGHNA and CDR2 YNFKEQ. The CDR3 extends over 13 amino acids. V shed 8 bases, J shed 7 bases, and the junction held 7 bases outside the gene matches. The CDR3 protein is CASGAGERNEQFF. In DNA form, the CDR3 reads TGTGCCAGCGGAGCGGGAGAAAGGAATGAGCAGTTCTTC.

The count of this clone is one. The chain recombines TRBV5-1 with TRBJ2-5, with 8 bases identical to TRBD2. V trimming: 3 bases; J trimming: 5 bases; junction bases outside the gene matches: 3. The germline CDR1 and CDR2 sequences are SGHRS and YFSETQ. This CDR3 region has 13 residues. The CDR3 coding sequence is TGCGCCAGCAGCTCCGGGGGGGGTGAGACCCAGTACTTC. Its translation: CASSSGGGETQYF.

V gene TRBV18 combines with J gene TRBJ1-5; 8 bases line up with TRBD1. This CDR3 spans 15 amino acids. The germline gives CDR1 KGHSH, CDR2 LQKENI. V was clipped by 2 bases and J by 6 bases; unmatched bases: 6. The CDR3 loop reads CASSPAKQGVQPQHF. The DNA for the CDR3 is TGTGCCAGCTCACCAGCTAAACAGGGGGTTCAGCCCCAGCATTTT.